One and the same sample provided the 8 T cell receptor beta chains below, sequenced in a study of response to subunit inactivated influenza vaccine. TCRdb processed the RT-PCR reads anew with MiXCR; each CDR3 protein has one entry. The repertoire holds about 520,000 distinct CDR3 sequences, with roughly 25% as singletons. The specimen comprised CD4+ T cells sorted from PBMCs, sampled more than 4 days after vaccination. Source of these receptors: a man aged 50 to 60 who received an inactivated influenza vaccine.

This clonotype was seen a few times. The chain carries TRBV11-1 and TRBJ2-7; a weak D match, TRBD1 (6 bases). Germline assignment: CDR1 SGHAT and CDR2 FQDESV (reference sequence). V lost 7 bases, J lost 1 base, and 17 bases lay in between. The CDR3 totals 15 residues. The CDR3 DNA follows: TGTGCCAGCACCCGGCGAGAAGGGGGATCCTACGAGCAGTACTTC. Translation gives CASTRREGGSYEQYF.

This clonotype appeared a few times. The V gene is TRBV12-3 or TRBV12-4, the J gene TRBJ2-5; D may be TRBD2 (6 bases). The CDR3 covers 15 residues. V was shortened by 2 bases and J by 2 bases, with 12 bases between the two germline ends. CDR3 nucleotide sequence: TGTGCCAGCAGTTTAACAGTGGCGGGGCAAGAGACCCAGTACTTC. Its protein product is CASSLTVAGQETQYF.

This clonotype was counted a few times. The V and J genes are TRBV20-1 and TRBJ2-3; possibly TRBD1 or TRBD2 for D (5 bases each). The CDR3 has 16 residues. Germline V gene data show CDR1 as DFQATT and CDR2 as SNEGSKA (reference sequence). Trimming removed 3 bases at V and 0 bases at J, with 16 bases between. This chain's CDR3 is CSARGVVVSSTDTQYF. The CDR3 nucleotides read TGCAGTGCTAGGGGGGTCGTGGTCTCTAGCACAGATACGCAGTATTTT.

The genes are TRBV28 and TRBJ2-5, with TRBD2 as a possible D gene (6 bases). Germline CDR1 and CDR2: MDHEN and SYDVKM. There are 15 residues in the CDR3. V shed 6 bases and J shed 2 bases, with 16 bases lying between them. CDR3 protein: CASRPTGTQQETQYF. The CDR3 nucleotides are TGTGCCAGCAGGCCCACCGGGACTCAACAAGAGACCCAGTACTTC.

The chain couples TRBV10-3 to TRBJ2-7; the D is unclear. The germline V gene has CDR1 ENHRY and CDR2 SYGVKD. The CDR3 extends over 11 amino acids. Trimming removed 4 bases at V and 6 bases at J, with 7 bases between. The CDR3 DNA is TGTGCCATCAGTGGGGGTGTCGAGCAGTACTTC. This encodes CAISGGVEQYF.

J is TRBJ2-7 and V is TRBV12-3 or TRBV12-4; the D gene is possibly TRBD2 (5 bases). The V gene lost 6 bases and the J gene lost 5 bases, with 20 bases spanning the gap. The CDR3 totals 15 residues. The CDR3: CASSLVGSLSDEQYF. For the CDR3, the DNA is TGTGCCAGCAGCCTAGTGGGGAGTCTCTCAGACGAGCAGTACTTC.

This clonotype was found a few times. This chain joins TRBV6-2 or TRBV6-3 and TRBJ2-3; 12 nucleotides align to TRBD2. The CDR3 has 19 amino acids. Germline CDR1 MNHEY, CDR2 SVGEGT. Trimming removed 5 bases from V and 5 bases from J; junction bases left unmatched: 17. CDR3 coding DNA: TGTGCCAGCAGTCGTTCCCCGTTGCTAGCGGGGGGGCGGAGAGATACGCAGTATTTT. This codes for CASSRSPLLAGGRRDTQYF.

The genes are TRBV28 and TRBJ2-1; 7 positions agree with TRBD1. The CDR3 is 14 residues long. V gave up 6 bases and J gave up 4 bases; unmatched junction bases: 6. The germline CDR1 and CDR2 sequences are MDHEN and SYDVKM. CDR3 sequence reads: CASRLPDRYNEQFF. The CDR3 DNA follows: TGTGCCAGCAGACTGCCGGACAGGTACAATGAGCAGTTCTTC. The full variable domain, with the rest looked up from reference TRBV28 and TRBJ2-1, is DVKVTQSSRYLVKRTGEKVFLECVQDMDHENMFWYRQDPGLGLRLIYFSYDVKMKEKGDIPEGYSVSREKKERFSLILESASTNQTSMYLCASRLPDRYNEQFFGPGTRLTVL.